This note documents a single T cell receptor (beta chain) sequence. The antigen is not known. TCRbeta libraries were built with three rounds of nested PCR, modified from ARM-PCR. TCRdb recomputed calls from the multiplex PCR reads with MiXCR, one row per CDR3 protein. The table lists roughly 75,000 distinct CDR3 sequences, 65% to 75% of them singletons. Germline V gives CDR1 PRHDT, CDR2 FYEKMQ (reference sequence). The V segment lost 3 bases and the J segment 4 bases; nucleotides outside the gene matches: 9. CDR3 length equals 16 residues. This specimen belongs to a study of tumor and adjacent non-tumor tissue in lung cancer. Study-wide background: Samples averaged roughly 4.2 million productive TCRbeta reads each. Points from the study as a whole: Top 100 clones took a larger repertoire share in normal lung.

This sample's RNA came from whole unsorted tissue. This non-tumor lung sample came from over 3 cm beyond the tumor edge. The chain couples TRBV13 to TRBJ2-3, with 8 bases that match TRBD2. This sequence was found in a woman in her fifties or sixties with non-small cell lung cancer. The material sequenced was distant non-tumor lung tissue. CDR3 sequence (DNA): TGTGCCAGCAGCTTTCGTCCTAGCGGGCTCGCAGATACGCAGTATTTT. This gives the protein CASSFRPSGLADTQYF.